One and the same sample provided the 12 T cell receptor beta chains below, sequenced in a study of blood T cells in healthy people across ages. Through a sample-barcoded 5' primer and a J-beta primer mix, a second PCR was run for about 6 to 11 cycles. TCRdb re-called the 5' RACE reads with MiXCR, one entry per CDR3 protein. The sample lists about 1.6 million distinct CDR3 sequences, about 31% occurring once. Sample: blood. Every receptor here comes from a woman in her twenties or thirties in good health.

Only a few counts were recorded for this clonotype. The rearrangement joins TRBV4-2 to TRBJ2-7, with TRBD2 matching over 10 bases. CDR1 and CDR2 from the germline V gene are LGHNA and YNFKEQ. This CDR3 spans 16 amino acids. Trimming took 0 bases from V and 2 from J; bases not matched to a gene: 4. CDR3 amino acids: CASSQEASGGTYEQYF. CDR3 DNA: TGTGCCAGCAGCCAAGAGGCTAGCGGGGGAACCTACGAGCAGTACTTC.

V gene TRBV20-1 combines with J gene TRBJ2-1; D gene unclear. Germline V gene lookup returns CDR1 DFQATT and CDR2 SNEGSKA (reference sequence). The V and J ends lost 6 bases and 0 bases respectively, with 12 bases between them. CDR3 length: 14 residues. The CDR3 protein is CSALQSSSYNEQFF. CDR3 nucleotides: TGCAGTGCCCTCCAGTCGAGCTCCTACAATGAGCAGTTCTTC.

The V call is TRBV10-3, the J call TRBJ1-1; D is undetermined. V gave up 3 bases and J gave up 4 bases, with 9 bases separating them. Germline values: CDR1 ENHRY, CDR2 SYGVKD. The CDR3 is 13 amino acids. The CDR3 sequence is CAISERVSTEAFF. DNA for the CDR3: TGTGCCATCAGTGAAAGGGTGAGCACTGAAGCTTTCTTT.

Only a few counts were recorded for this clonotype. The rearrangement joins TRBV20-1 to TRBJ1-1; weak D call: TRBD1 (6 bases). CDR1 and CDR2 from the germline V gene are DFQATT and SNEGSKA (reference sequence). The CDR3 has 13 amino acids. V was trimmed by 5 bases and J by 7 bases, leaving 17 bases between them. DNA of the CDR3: TGCAGTGCTTCAGGGGAGCGATTGAGTGAAGCTTTCTTT. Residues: CSASGERLSEAFF.

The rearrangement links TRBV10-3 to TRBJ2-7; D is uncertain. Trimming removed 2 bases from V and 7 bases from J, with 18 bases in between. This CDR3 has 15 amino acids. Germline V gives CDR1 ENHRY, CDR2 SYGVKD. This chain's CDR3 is CAISEGPGGREEQYF. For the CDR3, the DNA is TGTGCCATCAGTGAGGGCCCGGGCGGTCGAGAGGAGCAGTACTTC.

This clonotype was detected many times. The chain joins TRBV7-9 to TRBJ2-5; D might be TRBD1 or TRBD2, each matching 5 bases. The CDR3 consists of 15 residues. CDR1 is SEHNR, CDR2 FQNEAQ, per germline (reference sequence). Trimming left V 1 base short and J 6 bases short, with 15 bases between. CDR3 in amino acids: CASSLEGDAPKTQYF. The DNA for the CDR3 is TGTGCCAGCAGCTTAGAAGGGGACGCGCCTAAGACCCAGTACTTC.

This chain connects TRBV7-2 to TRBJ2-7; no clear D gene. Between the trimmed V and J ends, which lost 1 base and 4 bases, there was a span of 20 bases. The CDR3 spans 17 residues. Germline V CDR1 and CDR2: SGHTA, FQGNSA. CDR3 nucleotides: TGTGCCAGCAGCTTAGATTTGAACTTGATCTCCGTTTACGAGCAGTACTTC. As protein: CASSLDLNLISVYEQYF. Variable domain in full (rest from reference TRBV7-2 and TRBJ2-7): GAGVSQSPSNKVTEKGKDVELRCDPISGHTALYWYRQSLGQGLEFLIYFQGNSAPDKSGLPSDRFSAERTGGSVSTLTIQRTQQEDSAVYLCASSLDLNLISVYEQYFGPGTRLTVT.

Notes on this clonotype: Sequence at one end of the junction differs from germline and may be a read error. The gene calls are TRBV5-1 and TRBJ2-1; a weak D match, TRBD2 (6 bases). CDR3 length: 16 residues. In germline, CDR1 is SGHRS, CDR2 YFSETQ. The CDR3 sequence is CANSLEVLGGNNEQFF. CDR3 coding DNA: TGCGCCAACAGCTTGGAGGTCCTGGGGGGAAACAATGAGCAGTTCTTC.

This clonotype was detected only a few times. CDR3 sequence (DNA): TGTGCCACCAGTGATTTTCGAGGATCTAGCACAGATACGCAGTATTTT. Protein: CATSDFRGSSTDTQYF. The chain recombines TRBV24-1 with TRBJ2-3; the D is unclear. CDR3 length: 16 residues. Trimming shortened V by 1 base and J by 0 bases, and 10 bases separated the two germline ends. Germline-derived CDR1 and CDR2 are KGHDR and SFDVKD.

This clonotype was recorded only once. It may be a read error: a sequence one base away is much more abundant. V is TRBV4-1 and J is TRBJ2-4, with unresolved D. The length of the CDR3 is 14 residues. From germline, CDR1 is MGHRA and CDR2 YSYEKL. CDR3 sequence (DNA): TGCGCCAGCAGCCAAGACCTAACCAAAAACACTCAGTACTTC. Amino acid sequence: CASSQDLTKNTQYF.

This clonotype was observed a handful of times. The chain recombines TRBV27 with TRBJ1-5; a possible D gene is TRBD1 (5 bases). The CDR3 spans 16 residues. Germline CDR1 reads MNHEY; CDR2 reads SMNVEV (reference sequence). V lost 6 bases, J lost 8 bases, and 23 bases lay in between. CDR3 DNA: TGTGCCAGCAGACTCCCTGGAGACAGTCGTAACGAGCCCCAGCATTTT. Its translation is CASRLPGDSRNEPQHF.

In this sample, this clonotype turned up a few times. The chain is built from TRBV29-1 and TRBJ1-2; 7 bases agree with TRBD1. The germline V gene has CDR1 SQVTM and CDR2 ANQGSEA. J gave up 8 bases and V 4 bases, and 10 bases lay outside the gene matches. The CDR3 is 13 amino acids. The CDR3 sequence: CSVGQGVGVGYTF. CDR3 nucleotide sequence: TGCAGCGTTGGGCAGGGGGTCGGGGTCGGCTACACCTTC.